The 27 T cell receptor beta chains below come from one sample, sequenced in a study of cytomegalovirus exposure and HLA in healthy donors. Primers: 60 Vbeta forward and 13 Jbeta reverse. Sequencing was performed with immunoSEQ multiplex PCR; in TCRdb, only in-frame clones are kept and a portion is missing. The repertoire includes under 250,000 clones, 79% of them detected once, and about 4.6% sits in the top ten. Sequenced sample: PBMCs. These TCRs come from a woman aged 25 to 39 in good health and CMV-seropositive.

The chain recombines TRBV5-1 with TRBJ2-7; 10 nucleotides match TRBD2. Germline V CDR1 and CDR2: SGHRS, YFSETQ. Trimming cost V 0 bases and J 2 bases; bases outside gene matches: 2. The CDR3 totals 15 residues. This CDR3 is CASSLVTSGAYEQYF. Written as DNA, the CDR3 is TGCGCCAGCAGCTTGGTTACTAGCGGGGCCTACGAGCAGTACTTC.

The sample holds a few counts of this clone. This sequence joins TRBV14 and TRBJ1-5; no clear D. The length of the CDR3 is 14 residues. Deletions cut 5 bases from V and 7 bases from J, with 15 bases between. The germline V gene encodes CDR1 SGHDN and CDR2 FVKESK. This CDR3 reads CASSLVGVGQPQHF. DNA for the CDR3: TGTGCCAGCAGCTTGGTCGGGGTTGGGCAGCCCCAGCATTTT.

This clone was counted between two and nine times. The chain recombines TRBV6-6 with TRBJ2-1; possibly TRBD2 for D (6 bases). Germline V gives CDR1 MNHNY, CDR2 SVGAGI (reference sequence). The V and J ends lost 2 bases and 1 base respectively, with 6 bases between them. This CDR3 region has 14 residues. The CDR3 coding sequence is TGTGCCAGCAGTTACCGGGGGTCCTACAATGAGCAGTTCTTC. This encodes CASSYRGSYNEQFF.

V usage is TRBV6-5 and J usage is TRBJ2-1, with TRBD2 matching over 10 bases. The J segment lost 10 bases and the V segment lost 6 bases, leaving 12 bases of the junction unmatched. The germline gives CDR1 MNHEY, CDR2 SVGAGI. This CDR3 has 15 residues. CDR3 nucleotides: TGTGCCAGCAGAACCGCAGCGGGAGGGCCCAGGGAGCAGTTCTTC. Translating gives CASRTAAGGPREQFF.

This clone has a single count. The V call is TRBV6-5, the J call TRBJ2-2; no clear D gene. The CDR3 is made up of 13 amino acids. CDR1 and CDR2 (germline): MNHEY, SVGAGI. Trimming removed 0 bases from V and 7 bases from J, with 6 bases in between. CDR3 loop: CASSYSTGGELFF. CDR3 nucleotide sequence: TGTGCCAGCAGTTACTCGACGGGCGGGGAGCTGTTTTTT.

This chain connects TRBV5-1 to TRBJ2-2, with D hard to call. The V end lost 1 base, the J end lost 5 bases, and 9 bases lay between the germline ends. Germline lookup yields CDR1 SGHRS and CDR2 YFSETQ. The CDR3 has 14 residues. Here the CDR3 reads CASSLSAETGELFF. The DNA of the CDR3 is TGCGCCAGCAGCTTGTCGGCGGAGACCGGGGAGCTGTTTTTT.

The chain uses TRBV4-1 and TRBJ2-1; D is possibly TRBD2 (5 bases). Trimming left V 2 bases short and J 6 bases short, with 17 bases between. Looked up from germline, CDR1 is MGHRA and CDR2 is YSYEKL. CDR3 length equals 16 residues. CDR3 DNA: TGCGCCAGCAGCCAATCCCTCACCTCTGGAGGCAATGAGCAGTTCTTC. This codes for CASSQSLTSGGNEQFF.

CDR3 nucleotide sequence: TGTGCCAGCAGCGTAGGACAGAGCTCTGGAAACACCATATATTTT. Translated, it gives CASSVGQSSGNTIYF. V and J are TRBV9 and TRBJ1-3; D possibly corresponds to TRBD1 (5 bases). This CDR3 region has 15 residues. Germline assignment: CDR1 SGDLS and CDR2 YYNGEE. Trimming left V 0 bases short and J 0 bases short, with 7 bases between.

V usage is TRBV4-2 and J usage is TRBJ2-7, with 10 bases lining up with TRBD2. This CDR3 spans 14 amino acids. V lost 3 bases and J lost 5; bases outside the gene matches: 4. Per germline, CDR1 LGHNA and CDR2 YNFKEQ. DNA for the CDR3: TGTGCCAGCAGCCATCCCCTAGCGGGAGACGAGCAGTACTTC. This translates into CASSHPLAGDEQYF.

This rearrangement joins TRBV27 to TRBJ2-7; 7 bases are shared with TRBD1. V lost 8 bases and J lost 2; bases outside the gene matches: 9. Germline V gene data show CDR1 as MNHEY and CDR2 as SMNVEV (reference sequence). The CDR3 runs to 14 residues. The CDR3 region is CASGARDRAYEQYF. The DNA for the CDR3 is TGTGCCAGCGGCGCCCGGGACAGAGCCTACGAGCAGTACTTC.

This chain connects TRBV6-5 to TRBJ1-2; 9 positions match TRBD1. After removal of 2 bases from V and 5 bases from J, the junction contained 3 bases not matched to a gene. The CDR3 spans 14 residues. Germline V lookup: CDR1 MNHEY, CDR2 SVGAGI. Here the CDR3 reads CASSYGGQGYGYTF. CDR3 sequence (DNA): TGTGCCAGCAGTTACGGGGGACAGGGTTATGGCTACACCTTC.

The chain uses TRBV27 and TRBJ2-1; TRBD2 aligns across 9 bases. The CDR3 consists of 15 residues. CDR1 is MNHEY, CDR2 SMNVEV, per germline (reference sequence). The junction had 4 bases not matched to a gene; V was cut back by 6 bases and J by 1 base. CDR3 residues: CASRPSGVSYNEQFF. The CDR3 nucleotides read TGTGCCAGCAGGCCTAGCGGGGTATCCTACAATGAGCAGTTCTTC.

V gene TRBV7-6 combines with J gene TRBJ2-7, with 8 positions matching TRBD2. With V trimmed by 4 bases and J by 0 bases, 11 bases remained unmatched. This CDR3 region has 17 residues. Germline V gene lookup returns CDR1 SGHVS and CDR2 FNYEAQ. As DNA, the CDR3 is TGTGCCAGCAGCTCGGGAGGGGAACGGGTGAGCTCCTACGAGCAGTACTTC. Translated: CASSSGGERVSSYEQYF. Supplemented by reference TRBV7-6 and TRBJ2-7, the full variable domain reads GAGVSQSPRYKVTKRGQDVALRCDPISGHVSLYWYRQALGQGPEFLTYFNYEAQQDKSGLPNDRFSAERPEGSISTLTIQRTEQRDSAMYRCASSSGGERVSSYEQYFGPGTRLTVT.

The V gene is TRBV7-6, the J gene TRBJ1-5, with D possibly TRBD1 on 5 matching bases. CDR3 size: 15 residues. With 4 bases removed from V and 2 bases from J, the gap between germline ends came to 12 bases. Germline V gives CDR1 SGHVS, CDR2 FNYEAQ. The CDR3 region has the DNA TGTGCCAGCAGCTCAGGGTACAGAGGCAATCAGCCCCAGCATTTT. It specifies CASSSGYRGNQPQHF.

This sequence joins TRBV6-1 and TRBJ2-3; the match to TRBD2 covers 11 bases. The CDR3 length is 15 residues. The V gene end was trimmed by 5 bases and the J gene end by 5 bases; junction bases not matched to a gene: 6. The germline V gene has CDR1 MNHNS and CDR2 SASEGT. CDR3 sequence reads: CASSFASGRLDTQYF. CDR3 nucleotides: TGTGCCAGCAGTTTTGCTAGCGGGAGGTTAGATACGCAGTATTTT.

The chain combines TRBV4-2 with TRBJ2-1; a weak D match, TRBD2 (5 bases). Looked up from germline, CDR1 is LGHNA and CDR2 is YNFKEQ. Trimming stripped 5 bases from V and 0 bases from J, with 11 bases between. The CDR3 length is 15 residues. The CDR3 spells CASSLASSSYNEQFF. CDR3 nucleotides: TGTGCCAGCAGCTTAGCGTCAAGCTCCTACAATGAGCAGTTCTTC.

The V and J genes are TRBV4-1 and TRBJ2-4; D possibly corresponds to TRBD1 (6 bases). There are 16 residues in the CDR3. The germline V gene has CDR1 MGHRA and CDR2 YSYEKL. The V end was cut by 1 base, the J end by 10 bases, with 20 bases between. The CDR3 here is CASSQAEIQGVGIQYF. The CDR3 DNA reads TGCGCCAGCAGCCAAGCCGAGATACAGGGAGTAGGTATTCAGTACTTC.

V is TRBV5-1 and J is TRBJ1-1; D ambiguous. The CDR3 is made up of 14 amino acids. The V gene lost 1 base and the J gene lost 0 bases, with 7 bases spanning the gap. Germline V CDR1 and CDR2: SGHRS, YFSETQ. The CDR3 here is CASSLQSVNTEAFF. The CDR3 DNA sequence: TGCGCCAGCAGCTTGCAATCAGTGAACACTGAAGCTTTCTTT.

This clone was observed a handful of times. This chain connects TRBV11-3 to TRBJ2-7; 8 bases map to TRBD1. Losses at the gene ends were 5 bases for V and 3 bases for J; bases not matched to a gene: 6. From germline, CDR1 is SGHNT and CDR2 YENEEA. This CDR3 comprises 14 residues. The CDR3 here is CASSVSDRGYEQYF. CDR3 bases: TGTGCCAGCAGCGTATCTGACAGGGGCTACGAGCAGTACTTC.

In its sample, this clone was seen once. The gene calls are TRBV6-1 and TRBJ2-5, with a tentative D call TRBD2 (7 bases). The ends were cut back, 4 bases at V and 4 bases at J, with 13 bases in the middle. The CDR3 runs 14 residues. From germline, CDR1 is MNHNS and CDR2 SASEGT. Here the CDR3 reads CASSGVGGGETQYF. CDR3 bases: TGTGCCAGCAGTGGAGTGGGAGGGGGAGAGACCCAGTACTTC.

The J gene is TRBJ2-7, the V gene TRBV27; perhaps TRBD1 as D (5 bases). CDR1 MNHEY and CDR2 SMNVEV come from the germline V gene (reference sequence). This CDR3 is 15 amino acids long. V gave up 11 bases and J gave up 0 bases, with 20 bases separating them. The CDR3 spells CASRAGTHSSYEQYF. The DNA for the CDR3 is TGTGCCTCCAGGGCTGGCACTCACTCCTCCTACGAGCAGTACTTC.

The genes are TRBV7-8 and TRBJ2-5; perhaps TRBD1 as D (6 bases). Germline CDR1 SGHVS, CDR2 FQNEAQ. Deletions cut 2 bases from V and 0 bases from J, with 16 bases between. The CDR3 spans 17 residues. Here the CDR3 reads CASSLPVGQRYQETQYF. The CDR3 coding sequence is TGTGCCAGCAGCTTACCCGTAGGACAGCGGTACCAAGAGACCCAGTACTTC. The full variable domain, rest sourced from reference TRBV7-8 and TRBJ2-5, is GAGVSQSPRYKVAKRGQDVALRCDPISGHVSLFWYQQALGQGPEFLTYFQNEAQLDKSGLPSDRFFAERPEGSVSTLKIQRTQQEDSAVYLCASSLPVGQRYQETQYFGPGTRLLVL.

The rearrangement uses TRBV5-4 and TRBJ2-5; 8 bases map to TRBD2. CDR3 length: 14 residues. J gave up 5 bases and V 3 bases, and 6 bases lay outside the gene matches. Germline V gene sequence: CDR1 SGHNT, CDR2 YYREEE (reference sequence). CDR3: CASSSFTGGETQYF. The DNA of the CDR3 is TGTGCCAGCAGCTCGTTTACGGGGGGGGAGACCCAGTACTTC.

The chain recombines TRBV7-2 with TRBJ1-4, with 9 bases lining up with TRBD1. The CDR3 is 16 amino acids. V was pared by 1 base and J by 8 bases, with 8 bases of the junction left unmatched. Germline V gene sequence: CDR1 SGHTA, CDR2 FQGNSA. The CDR3 loop is CASSLEPGTGIEKLFF. CDR3 nucleotides: TGTGCCAGCAGCTTAGAACCCGGGACAGGGATCGAAAAACTGTTTTTT.

This chain links TRBV29-1 with TRBJ2-7; maybe TRBD2 (6 bases). Germline CDR1 is SQVTM and CDR2 is ANQGSEA. V was cut by 3 bases and J by 2 bases, with 11 bases left in between. The CDR3 spans 13 residues. The chain's CDR3 is CSVDGGSTYEQYF. The CDR3 DNA reads TGCAGCGTTGACGGAGGGAGTACCTACGAGCAGTACTTC.

The chain carries TRBV13 and TRBJ2-7; 12 nucleotides agree with TRBD1. Trimming at V came to 5 bases and at J to 6 bases, leaving 5 bases not matched to a gene. This CDR3 region has 14 residues. CDR1 is PRHDT, CDR2 FYEKMQ, per germline (reference sequence). For the CDR3, the DNA is TGTGCCAGCAGCCCGGGACAGGGGGCTATCGAGCAGTACTTC. This translates into CASSPGQGAIEQYF.

The chain couples TRBV5-6 to TRBJ2-7; D gene uncertain. CDR3 length: 15 amino acids. Germline values: CDR1 SGHDT, CDR2 YYEEEE. Trimming shortened V by 0 bases and J by 7 bases, and 17 bases separated the two germline ends. CDR3 in amino acids: CASSLERLDNLEQYF. The CDR3 bases are TGTGCCAGCAGCTTGGAGCGCCTCGATAATCTGGAGCAGTACTTC.